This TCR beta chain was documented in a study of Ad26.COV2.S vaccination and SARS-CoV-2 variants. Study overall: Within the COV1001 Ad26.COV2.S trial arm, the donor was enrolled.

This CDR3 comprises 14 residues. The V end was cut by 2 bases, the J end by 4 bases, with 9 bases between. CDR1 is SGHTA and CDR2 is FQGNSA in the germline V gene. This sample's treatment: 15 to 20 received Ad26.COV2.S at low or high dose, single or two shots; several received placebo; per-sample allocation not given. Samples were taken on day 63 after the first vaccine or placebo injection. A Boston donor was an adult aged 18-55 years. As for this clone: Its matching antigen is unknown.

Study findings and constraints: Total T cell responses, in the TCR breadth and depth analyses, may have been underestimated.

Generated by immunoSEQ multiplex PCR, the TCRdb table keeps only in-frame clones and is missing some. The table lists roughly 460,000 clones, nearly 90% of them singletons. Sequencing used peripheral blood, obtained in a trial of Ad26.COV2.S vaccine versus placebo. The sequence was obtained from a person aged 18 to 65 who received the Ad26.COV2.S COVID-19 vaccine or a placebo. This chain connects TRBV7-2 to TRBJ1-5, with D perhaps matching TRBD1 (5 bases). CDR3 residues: CASSLRGRNQPQHF. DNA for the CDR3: TGTGCCAGCAGCTTAAGGGGCCGAAATCAGCCCCAGCATTTT.